What follows are 28 T cell receptor beta chains derived from one specimen sequenced in a study of T cell repertoires in cytomegalovirus infection. TCRdb passed the reads through MiXCR, listing each CDR3 protein once. The data contain fewer than 60,000 distinct CDR3 sequences, roughly a fifth of them singletons. These receptors are not linked to any known antigen. Sequences were derived from CD8+ T cells from cultured PBMCs, sampled from culture after CMV antigen stimulation. The receptors originated from a human donor in good health (CMV status not recorded). Some clones in this sample may be carry-over from other donors' samples.

The gene calls are TRBV7-6 and TRBJ2-5, with TRBD1 identical over 8 bases. The trim removed 3 bases at V and 4 bases at J, leaving 1 base unmatched. This CDR3 has 13 amino acids. Germline CDR1 SGHVS, CDR2 FNYEAQ. This CDR3 reads CASSFRGRETQYF. DNA of the CDR3: TGTGCCAGCAGCTTCAGGGGGCGAGAGACCCAGTACTTC.

This clonotype has only a few counts. The V and J genes are TRBV7-9 and TRBJ1-1; D unresolved. CDR1 SEHNR and CDR2 FQNEAQ come from the germline V gene (reference sequence). V dropped 5 bases and J dropped 1 base, with 11 bases sitting between them. This CDR3 is 14 amino acids long. CDR3 residues: CASSLETQNTEAFF. As DNA, the CDR3 is TGTGCCAGCAGCCTCGAGACACAGAACACTGAAGCTTTCTTT.

This clonotype was counted only a few times. CDR3 residues: CASSLALSGATDTQYF. The CDR3 DNA is TGTGCCAGCAGCTTAGCTCTGAGCGGGGCCACAGATACGCAGTATTTT. The V and J genes are TRBV7-8 and TRBJ2-3; 7 positions match TRBD2. Germline lookup yields CDR1 SGHVS and CDR2 FQNEAQ. The CDR3 totals 16 residues. V shed 0 bases and J 2 bases; nucleotides not matched to a gene: 5.

This clonotype has at least ten counts. This chain connects TRBV7-8 to TRBJ1-5; TRBD1 agrees at 8 bases. Germline V gene lookup returns CDR1 SGHVS and CDR2 FQNEAQ. The J segment lost 7 bases and the V segment lost 6 bases, leaving 8 bases of the junction unmatched. The CDR3 sequence is 14 residues long. As DNA, the CDR3 is TGTGCCAGCAGTTCAGGACAGGGTCACCAGCCCCAGCATTTT. Its translation is CASSSGQGHQPQHF.

V and J are TRBV11-2 and TRBJ2-4; 7 bases fit TRBD2. V was clipped by 1 base and J by 7 bases; unmatched bases: 4. Germline V lookup: CDR1 SGHAT, CDR2 FQNNGV. The length of the CDR3 is 14 residues. CDR3 DNA sequence: TGTGCCAGCAGCTTAGCGGGGGGTACCAACATTCAGTACTTC. Protein: CASSLAGGTNIQYF.

The sample holds a few counts of this clonotype. Written as DNA, the CDR3 is TGTGCCAGCAGCGACCCCGGGGACAGGGTCAGGTATGGCTACACCTTC. Protein: CASSDPGDRVRYGYTF. The rearrangement uses TRBV9 and TRBJ1-2, with 9 bases fitting TRBD1. The V gene's germline CDR1 is SGDLS and CDR2 YYNGEE. The junction had 11 bases not matched to a gene; V was cut back by 3 bases and J by 5 bases. This CDR3 contains 16 residues.

The table lists this clonotype with a few counts. The rearrangement links TRBV15 to TRBJ2-1; no reliable D call. With 0 bases removed from V and 9 bases from J, the gap between germline ends came to 9 bases. CDR1 is LNHNV, CDR2 YYDKDF, per germline (reference sequence). The CDR3 has 13 residues. This CDR3 reads CATSREAGGEQFF. The CDR3 region has the DNA TGTGCCACCAGCAGAGAGGCTGGTGGTGAGCAGTTCTTC. Full variable domain (remainder filled in from reference TRBV15 and TRBJ2-1): DAMVIQNPRYQVTQFGKPVTLSCSQTLNHNVMYWYQQKSSQAPKLLFHYYDKDFNNEADTPDNFQSRRPNTSFCFLDIRSPGLGDTAMYLCATSREAGGEQFFGPGTRLTVL.

This clonotype was counted at least ten times. This chain joins TRBV7-2 and TRBJ1-1; D uncertain. The ends were cut back, 6 bases at V and 0 bases at J, with 5 bases in the middle. The CDR3 is 12 residues long. Germline CDR1 SGHTA, CDR2 FQGNSA. CDR3 region: CASSLLNTEAFF. The CDR3 nucleotides read TGTGCCAGCAGTTTACTGAACACTGAAGCTTTCTTT.

The chain joins TRBV2 to TRBJ1-1; D unresolved. Germline CDR1 reads SNHLY; CDR2 reads FYNNEI. This CDR3 contains 15 residues. Deletions cut 3 bases from V and 0 bases from J, with 11 bases between. Written as DNA, the CDR3 is TGTGCCAGCAGTGAGTACAGAGAAATGAACACTGAAGCTTTCTTT. The encoded protein is CASSEYREMNTEAFF.

The V and J genes are TRBV28 and TRBJ1-2, with D uncertain. Germline lookup yields CDR1 MDHEN and CDR2 SYDVKM. This CDR3 comprises 11 residues. V gave up 8 bases and J gave up 6 bases, with 10 bases separating them. The CDR3 loop reads CASLDPNGYTF. The CDR3 DNA follows: TGTGCCAGCCTCGACCCCAATGGCTACACCTTC.

The sample holds a few counts of this clonotype. The V gene is TRBV7-9, the J gene TRBJ2-5, with 9 bases that match TRBD1. Trimming cost V 5 bases and J 3 bases; bases outside gene matches: 7. In germline, CDR1 is SEHNR, CDR2 FQNEAQ (reference sequence). This CDR3 contains 15 residues. The CDR3 reads CASSPPGQGEETQYF. The DNA for the CDR3 is TGTGCCAGCAGCCCTCCGGGACAGGGAGAAGAGACCCAGTACTTC.

The chain links TRBV12-3 or TRBV12-4 to TRBJ1-2, with unresolved D. V was clipped by 7 bases and J by 4 bases, with 10 bases between them. This CDR3 comprises 12 residues. The CDR3 loop reads CASIYNRYGYTF. The CDR3 DNA is TGTGCCAGCATATACAACCGCTATGGCTACACCTTC.

The rearrangement links TRBV27 to TRBJ1-6; perhaps TRBD1 as D (6 bases). Germline V gene sequence: CDR1 MNHEY, CDR2 SMNVEV (reference sequence). CDR3 size: 13 residues. V lost 4 bases and J 9 bases, leaving 10 bases between the germline ends. The CDR3 protein is CASSYAGASPLHF. CDR3 DNA: TGTGCCAGCAGTTATGCAGGGGCTTCACCCCTCCACTTT.

This clonotype was picked up many times. V gene TRBV27 combines with J gene TRBJ2-2; TRBD2 is a possible D gene (6 bases). The CDR3 is made up of 15 amino acids. Germline lookup yields CDR1 MNHEY and CDR2 SMNVEV (reference sequence). Trimming pared 3 bases from V and 5 bases from J, leaving 13 bases between. The CDR3 spells CASSFTFGGTGELFF. In DNA, the CDR3 is TGTGCCAGCAGTTTTACGTTCGGGGGTACCGGGGAGCTGTTTTTT.

This clonotype has only a few counts. The chain recombines TRBV12-3 or TRBV12-4 with TRBJ2-7, with 8 nucleotides matching TRBD1. This CDR3 comprises 15 residues. J gave up 3 bases and V 6 bases, and 10 bases lay outside the gene matches. CDR3 sequence (DNA): TGTGCCAGCAGACCCGGACAGGGTCGAAGCTACGAGCAGTACTTC. Translation gives CASRPGQGRSYEQYF.

This clonotype appeared a few times. J is TRBJ2-1 and V is TRBV9; D is unclear. The CDR3 is 12 residues long. V lost 0 bases and J 8 bases, leaving 6 bases between the germline ends. The germline V gene has CDR1 SGDLS and CDR2 YYNGEE. CDR3 region: CASSVDDDEQFF. The CDR3 DNA reads as TGTGCCAGCAGCGTAGACGACGATGAGCAGTTCTTC.

In this sample, this clonotype turned up a few times. The chain recombines TRBV12-3 or TRBV12-4 with TRBJ2-1; 7 nucleotides line up with TRBD1. Trimming at V came to 6 bases and at J to 0 bases, leaving 2 bases not matched to a gene. This CDR3 is 14 amino acids long. The CDR3 sequence is CASSPGGSYNEQFF. CDR3 nucleotide sequence: TGTGCCAGCAGCCCAGGGGGCTCCTACAATGAGCAGTTCTTC.

This clonotype was observed a few times. The genes are TRBV28 and TRBJ1-1; 8 bases line up with TRBD1. The CDR3 totals 16 residues. The V and J ends lost 3 bases and 4 bases, in that order; junction bases with no gene match: 10. The V gene's germline CDR1 is MDHEN and CDR2 SYDVKM. This CDR3 is CASSFLYGQGRTEAFF. DNA for the CDR3: TGTGCCAGCAGTTTCCTTTATGGACAGGGTCGCACTGAAGCTTTCTTT.

The chain links TRBV27 to TRBJ1-5; no clear D. The CDR3 length is 14 residues. CDR1 MNHEY and CDR2 SMNVEV come from the germline V gene (reference sequence). V was trimmed by 2 bases and J by 2 bases, leaving 7 bases between them. Here the CDR3 DNA reads TGTGCCAGCAGTTTAGGCGTACGCAATCAGCCCCAGCATTTT. It is translated as CASSLGVRNQPQHF.

The V call is TRBV6-2 or TRBV6-3, the J call TRBJ2-3; D ambiguous. The CDR3 extends over 14 amino acids. V shed 2 bases and J shed 0 bases, with 6 bases lying between them. Germline values: CDR1 MNHEY, CDR2 SVGEGT. The DNA for the CDR3 is TGTGCCAGCAGTTACCCTGTTAGCACAGATACGCAGTATTTT. Amino acids: CASSYPVSTDTQYF.

CDR3 sequence: CASSLIGKLFF. CDR3 DNA sequence: TGTGCCAGCAGCTTGATAGGGAAACTGTTTTTT. V and J are TRBV7-6 and TRBJ1-4; D unresolved. The CDR3 spans 11 residues. Trimming left V 3 bases short and J 11 bases short, with 7 bases between. CDR1 is SGHVS, CDR2 FNYEAQ, per germline.

The gene calls are TRBV12-3 or TRBV12-4 and TRBJ1-6; possibly TRBD1 for D (5 bases). V was pared by 6 bases and J by 6 bases, with 12 bases between. This CDR3 is 14 amino acids long. For the CDR3, the DNA is TGTGCCAGCAGCCCAGGGATGCGTAATTCACCCCTCCACTTT. Encoded protein: CASSPGMRNSPLHF.

A word on this clonotype: The final CDR3 position lacks the conserved phenylalanine or tryptophan, pointing to a likely read error. The chain carries TRBV27 and TRBJ1-2; D not certain. The ends were cut back, 4 bases at V and 2 bases at J, with 14 bases in the middle. From germline, CDR1 is MNHEY and CDR2 SMNVEV (reference sequence). CDR3 length: 15 residues. The CDR3 DNA sequence: TGTGCCAGCAGTTCTGACTACTCCCAAAACTATGGCTACACCTTA. Translated: CASSSDYSQNYGYTL.

The gene calls are TRBV11-2 and TRBJ2-5, with D maybe TRBD2 (5 bases). V lost 0 bases and J lost 3, with 14 bases in between. Germline CDR1 SGHAT, CDR2 FQNNGV. This CDR3 is built from 16 residues. CDR3: CASSLDRRLREETQYF. The CDR3 nucleotides read TGTGCCAGCAGCTTAGATCGGAGACTAAGAGAAGAGACCCAGTACTTC.

This chain uses TRBV7-8 with TRBJ1-5, with D possibly being TRBD1 (6 bases). Germline V lookup: CDR1 SGHVS, CDR2 FQNEAQ. This CDR3 has 16 amino acids. The V end lost 6 bases, the J end lost 7 bases, and 22 bases lay between the germline ends. This CDR3 is CASSSLNWGARQPQHF. DNA for the CDR3: TGTGCCAGCAGTTCCCTTAATTGGGGGGCGAGACAGCCCCAGCATTTT.

The sample holds many counts of this clonotype. CDR3 loop: CASSASGTNHNEQFF. In DNA, the CDR3 is TGTGCCAGCAGCGCTTCCGGGACTAATCACAATGAGCAGTTCTTC. V gene TRBV7-9 combines with J gene TRBJ2-1; 7 nucleotides agree with TRBD2. V lost 5 bases, J lost 5 bases, and 9 bases stayed unmatched. The germline gives CDR1 SEHNR, CDR2 FQNEAQ (reference sequence). The CDR3 totals 15 residues.

V and J are TRBV7-8 and TRBJ2-3; tentatively, D is TRBD2 (7 bases). CDR1 and CDR2 (germline): SGHVS, FQNEAQ. The CDR3 contains 17 residues. V lost 3 bases, J lost 2 bases, and 18 bases lay in between. The CDR3 reads CASSFRGAATPTDTQYF. CDR3 sequence (DNA): TGTGCCAGCAGCTTTCGGGGGGCGGCTACCCCCACAGATACGCAGTATTTT.

The rearrangement joins TRBV7-9 to TRBJ2-1; the match to TRBD2 covers 7 bases. The CDR3 is 14 amino acids. J was trimmed by 4 bases and V by 8 bases; bases with no gene match: 8. Germline CDR1 reads SEHNR; CDR2 reads FQNEAQ (reference sequence). The CDR3 loop is CASVRLATYNEQFF. In DNA form, the CDR3 reads TGTGCCAGCGTGCGACTAGCAACTTACAATGAGCAGTTCTTC.